The 23 T cell receptor beta chains reported below all come from one sample, sequenced in a study of blood T cell repertoires in COVID-19. TCRdb keeps only in-frame clones here, not all; method: immunoSEQ multiplex PCR. The data show 250,000 to 300,000 clones, 75% to 90% seen once. Specimen: peripheral blood. The receptor source for this set is a man younger than 45 with active or convalescent COVID-19.

The rearrangement joins TRBV19 to TRBJ2-7; D possibly corresponds to TRBD2 (5 bases). From germline, CDR1 is LNHDA and CDR2 SQIVND (reference sequence). V lost 5 bases and J 2 bases, leaving 13 bases between the germline ends. This CDR3 comprises 14 residues. DNA for the CDR3: TGTGCCAGTAGTCGGGCTGCGGGTACCTACGAGCAGTACTTC. Translating gives CASSRAAGTYEQYF.

The chain joins TRBV27 to TRBJ2-3; 10 bases are shared with TRBD1. The V segment lost 8 bases and the J segment 4 bases; nucleotides outside the gene matches: 18. The germline CDR1 and CDR2 sequences are MNHEY and SMNVEV (reference sequence). The CDR3 extends over 18 amino acids. For the CDR3, the DNA is TGTGCCAGCCATAAGGGACAGGGGCATATTAGTAGTGCAGATACGCAGTATTTT. It yields the protein CASHKGQGHISSADTQYF.

The V call is TRBV4-1, the J call TRBJ1-4, with D maybe TRBD1 (6 bases). Germline loops: CDR1 MGHRA, CDR2 YSYEKL. V was pared by 0 bases and J by 6 bases, with 14 bases between. This CDR3 comprises 16 residues. For the CDR3, the DNA is TGCGCCAGCAGCCAAGAGGGTCAGGGGTCGGATGAAAAACTGTTTTTT. The encoded protein is CASSQEGQGSDEKLFF.

The gene calls are TRBV6-6 and TRBJ2-7; 7 bases line up with TRBD1. Germline-derived CDR1 and CDR2 are MNHNY and SVGAGI (reference sequence). The V segment lost 6 bases and the J segment 3 bases; nucleotides outside the gene matches: 11. The CDR3 extends over 15 amino acids. Here the CDR3 DNA reads TGTGCCAGCAGCGACCCGGGACAGCCTCTCTACGAGCAGTACTTC. It codes for CASSDPGQPLYEQYF.

This chain uses TRBV5-1 with TRBJ1-6; 7 nucleotides line up with TRBD1. The CDR3 contains 15 residues. J lost 7 bases, V lost 0 bases, and 4 bases had no gene match. Germline V gene sequence: CDR1 SGHRS, CDR2 YFSETQ. In DNA form, the CDR3 reads TGCGCCAGCAGCTTGGGACAGGGAACCAATTCACCCCTCCACTTT. Amino acids: CASSLGQGTNSPLHF. The full variable domain, completed using reference TRBV5-1 and TRBJ1-6, is KAGVTQTPRYLIKTRGQQVTLSCSPISGHRSVSWYQQTPGQGLQFLFEYFSETQRNKGNFPGRFSGRQFSNSRSEMNVSTLELGDSALYLCASSLGQGTNSPLHFGNGTRLTVT.

The chain joins TRBV7-9 to TRBJ2-1; tentatively, D is TRBD2 (6 bases). The CDR3 runs 16 residues. Germline V gene sequence: CDR1 SEHNR, CDR2 FQNEAQ (reference sequence). Trimming left V 1 base short and J 3 bases short, with 13 bases between. CDR3 residues: CASSLVGGVVYNEQFF. CDR3 nucleotides: TGTGCCAGCAGCTTAGTTGGCGGGGTCGTCTACAATGAGCAGTTCTTC.

V gene TRBV9 combines with J gene TRBJ2-2; D perhaps matches TRBD1 (6 bases). Germline V lookup: CDR1 SGDLS, CDR2 YYNGEE. CDR3 length: 17 amino acids. V lost 2 bases and J 3 bases, leaving 17 bases between the germline ends. The CDR3 here is CASSVRRTARDTGELFF. Written as DNA, the CDR3 is TGTGCCAGCAGCGTCCGACGGACAGCCCGAGACACCGGGGAGCTGTTTTTT. Together with reference TRBV9 and TRBJ2-2, the CDR3 gives the full variable domain: DSGVTQTPKHLITATGQRVTLRCSPRSGDLSVYWYQQSLDQGLQFLIQYYNGEERAKGNILERFSAQQFPDLHSELNLSSLELGDSALYFCASSVRRTARDTGELFFGEGSRLTVL.

V gene TRBV5-1 combines with J gene TRBJ2-7; 8 bases map to TRBD1. Unmatched junction bases numbered 5, after V lost 0 bases and J lost 0 bases. This CDR3 comprises 16 residues. Looked up from germline, CDR1 is SGHRS and CDR2 is YFSETQ. The CDR3 here is CASSLVGTGPSYEQYF. The CDR3 region has the DNA TGCGCCAGCAGCTTGGTCGGGACAGGTCCCTCCTACGAGCAGTACTTC.

The rearrangement links TRBV6-1 to TRBJ2-7; 8 nucleotides agree with TRBD2. V trimming: 3 bases; J trimming: 3 bases; junction bases outside the gene matches: 7. Germline V gives CDR1 MNHNS, CDR2 SASEGT. The CDR3 spans 15 residues. The CDR3 spells CASSEAGTRFYEQYF. CDR3 nucleotide sequence: TGTGCCAGCAGTGAGGCCGGGACTAGGTTCTACGAGCAGTACTTC.

This rearrangement joins TRBV2 to TRBJ1-1; D unclear. The CDR3 extends over 11 amino acids. Trimming removed 5 bases at V and 10 bases at J, with 11 bases between. Per the germline V gene, CDR1 is SNHLY and CDR2 is FYNNEI. The CDR3 bases are TGTGCCAGCAGTCGAGAAAGGAGAGCTTTCTTT. This gives the protein CASSRERRAFF.

This chain joins TRBV5-4 and TRBJ2-3; no definite D call. The germline gives CDR1 SGHNT, CDR2 YYREEE (reference sequence). The CDR3 sequence is 16 residues long. V was clipped by 4 bases and J by 0 bases, with 15 bases between them. In nucleotides, the CDR3 is TGTGCCAGCAGCCACGACTCGGGTTGGAGCACAGATACGCAGTATTTT. Encoded protein: CASSHDSGWSTDTQYF.

This chain uses TRBV27 with TRBJ2-7, with TRBD2 identical over 10 bases. CDR1 is MNHEY and CDR2 is SMNVEV in the germline V gene (reference sequence). This CDR3 is built from 14 residues. Trimming at V came to 5 bases and at J to 5 bases, leaving 6 bases not matched to a gene. The CDR3 DNA reads as TGTGCCAGCAGTCCCGGGACTAGCGTAGACGAGCAGTACTTC. Protein: CASSPGTSVDEQYF.

V gene TRBV10-3 combines with J gene TRBJ2-7; D might be TRBD1 (6 bases). Between the trimmed V and J ends, which lost 8 bases and 2 bases, there was a span of 7 bases. Germline CDR1 and CDR2: ENHRY and SYGVKD. CDR3 length: 11 amino acids. The CDR3 region is CAIGTPYEQYF. DNA for the CDR3: TGTGCCATCGGGACACCCTACGAGCAGTACTTC.

J is TRBJ1-5 and V is TRBV5-1; 7 positions match TRBD1. The CDR3 sequence is 13 residues long. CDR1 and CDR2 from the germline V gene are SGHRS and YFSETQ. Germline trimming cut 4 bases from V and 5 bases from J; bases unmatched to any gene: 3. The CDR3 loop reads CASSRDRDQPQHF. In DNA form, the CDR3 reads TGCGCCAGCAGCCGAGACAGGGATCAGCCCCAGCATTTT.

This clone was observed once. The chain has TRBV6-1 and TRBJ2-5; the D is unclear. V gave up 1 base and J gave up 2 bases, with 8 bases separating them. CDR3 length equals 14 residues. Per the germline V gene, CDR1 is MNHNS and CDR2 is SASEGT. DNA of the CDR3: TGTGCCAGCAGTGAAGGAGCGCTACAAGAGACCCAGTACTTC. It codes for CASSEGALQETQYF.

The chain carries TRBV3-1 (or the pseudogene TRBV3-2) and TRBJ1-2; TRBD1 might be the D (5 bases). The CDR3 length is 14 residues. The germline V gene has CDR1 LGHDT and CDR2 YNNKEL (reference sequence). V dropped 0 bases and J dropped 10 bases, with 15 bases sitting between them. CDR3 in DNA: TGTGCCAGCAGCCAAGATTGGCAGGGATTGGTCTACACCTTC. This sequence encodes CASSQDWQGLVYTF.

The table lists this clone with a few counts. V usage is TRBV15 and J usage is TRBJ1-5, with no clear D. Germline V gene data show CDR1 as LNHNV and CDR2 as YYDKDF (reference sequence). There are 15 residues in the CDR3. The V end lost 0 bases, the J end lost 2 bases, and 8 bases lay between the germline ends. CDR3 in amino acids: CATSRDFGGNQPQHF. The CDR3 DNA sequence: TGTGCCACCAGCAGAGATTTCGGGGGCAATCAGCCCCAGCATTTT.

This chain uses TRBV18 with TRBJ1-2; D is possibly TRBD1 (5 bases). V shed 3 bases and J shed 2 bases, with 16 bases lying between them. Germline V gene lookup returns CDR1 KGHSH and CDR2 LQKENI. The CDR3 runs to 16 residues. The CDR3 spells CASSPSGGAGNYGYTF. DNA for the CDR3: TGTGCCAGCTCACCTTCGGGAGGGGCGGGGAACTATGGCTACACCTTC.

The chain combines TRBV9 with TRBJ2-7; D may be TRBD1 (5 bases). The V and J ends lost 2 bases and 2 bases respectively, with 14 bases between them. CDR1 SGDLS and CDR2 YYNGEE come from the germline V gene. There are 15 residues in the CDR3. CDR3 in DNA: TGTGCCAGCAGCGTTACAGGAACTCCAACCTACGAGCAGTACTTC. Residues: CASSVTGTPTYEQYF.

J is TRBJ2-5 and V is TRBV5-6; TRBD1 is a possible D gene (5 bases). Germline CDR1 is SGHDT and CDR2 is YYEEEE. V gave up 0 bases and J gave up 2 bases, with 11 bases separating them. CDR3 length: 15 residues. DNA for the CDR3: TGTGCCAGCAGCTTGGATGGTAGGGGTCAAGAGACCCAGTACTTC. Its protein product is CASSLDGRGQETQYF.

The CDR3 reads CASSIEGTGPLYYGYTF. In nucleotides, the CDR3 is TGTGCCAGTAGTATAGAGGGGACAGGGCCCTTATACTATGGCTACACCTTC. The chain has TRBV19 and TRBJ1-2, with 9 bases aligning to TRBD1. The germline CDR1 and CDR2 sequences are LNHDA and SQIVND (reference sequence). V dropped 0 bases and J dropped 3; count of bases not matched to a gene: 8. The CDR3 spans 17 residues. The whole variable domain, filled in from reference TRBV19 and TRBJ1-2, reads DGGITQSPKYLFRKEGQNVTLSCEQNLNHDAMYWYRQDPGQGLRLIYYSQIVNDFQKGDIAEGYSVSREKKESFPLTVTSAQKNPTAFYLCASSIEGTGPLYYGYTFGSGTRLTVV.

The V and J genes are TRBV7-9 and TRBJ2-3; a possible D gene is TRBD2 (6 bases). This CDR3 is 14 amino acids long. Trimming pared 4 bases from V and 4 bases from J, leaving 12 bases between. Per the germline V gene, CDR1 is SEHNR and CDR2 is FQNEAQ (reference sequence). CDR3 nucleotide sequence: TGTGCCAGCAGCTCGGGCCAGCGGGCAGATACGCAGTATTTT. As protein: CASSSGQRADTQYF.

The CDR3 loop reads CASSQGGQGRNTGELFF. In nucleotides, the CDR3 is TGTGCCAGCAGCCAAGGGGGACAGGGAAGGAACACCGGGGAGCTGTTTTTT. The V and J genes are TRBV4-2 and TRBJ2-2, with 9 bases fitting TRBD1. This CDR3 is 17 amino acids long. J gave up 1 base and V 1 base, and 4 bases lay outside the gene matches. Germline V lookup: CDR1 LGHNA, CDR2 YNFKEQ.